What follows are 27 T cell receptor beta chains derived from one specimen sequenced in a study of blood T cell repertoires in COVID-19 (dated by TCRdb to about 2020). Receptors were amplified or captured by the immunoSEQ multiplex PCR assay. TCRdb obtained this table from immuneACCESS and retained in-frame rearrangements with V and J assigned. These tables miss some clones; where compared with another copy, unresolved V genes account for less than half of the shortfall, and the remainder is unexplained. Within this sample are tens of thousands of clones, with 83% of them counted one time only. Roughly 5% of the sample is in the top ten clones. Sequencing input: peripheral blood. Receptor source: a human donor in a cohort sampled during active COVID-19.

This chain joins TRBV3-1 (or the pseudogene TRBV3-2) and TRBJ2-2, with D possibly being TRBD1 (6 bases). The CDR3 consists of 16 residues. The germline V and J ends were trimmed by 8 bases and 1 base, with 17 bases remaining between them. Germline CDR1 and CDR2: LGHDT and YNNKEL (reference sequence). Written as DNA, the CDR3 is TGTGCCAGCGAAGCCAAAGGGACAATGAACACCGGGGAGCTGTTTTTT. It encodes CASEAKGTMNTGELFF.

V usage is TRBV5-8 and J usage is TRBJ1-1; 9 bases agree with TRBD1. There are 16 residues in the CDR3. Germline CDR1 reads SGHTS; CDR2 reads YDEGEE. V lost 4 bases and J lost 0; bases outside the gene matches: 7. The CDR3 is CASSVGQGLMNTEAFF. DNA for the CDR3: TGTGCCAGCAGCGTGGGACAGGGTTTAATGAACACTGAAGCTTTCTTT.

The chain joins TRBV9 to TRBJ2-3, with a weak D call TRBD1 (7 bases). Trimming cost V 2 bases and J 10 bases, with 20 bases left between them. Per germline, CDR1 SGDLS and CDR2 YYNGEE. This CDR3 comprises 15 residues. The CDR3: CASSVGQVKGGSQYF. Here the CDR3 DNA reads TGTGCCAGCAGCGTCGGACAGGTCAAGGGAGGATCGCAGTATTTT.

This chain uses TRBV5-1 with TRBJ2-7; D gene unclear. Germline V CDR1 and CDR2: SGHRS, YFSETQ. Trimming left V 1 base short and J 2 bases short, with 7 bases between. The CDR3 consists of 13 residues. CDR3 protein: CASSLLETYEQYF. DNA for the CDR3: TGCGCCAGCAGCTTGCTAGAGACCTACGAGCAGTACTTC.

This clone was seen just once. The chain employs TRBV10-2 and TRBJ1-2, with D possibly TRBD1 on 6 matching bases. The CDR3 loop spans 11 amino acids. The V end lost 8 bases, the J end lost 6 bases, and 10 bases lay between the germline ends. Germline V gene data show CDR1 as WSHSY and CDR2 as SAAADI. CDR3 in amino acids: CASYGDNGYTF. CDR3 DNA sequence: TGCGCCAGCTACGGGGACAATGGCTACACCTTC.

CDR3 in amino acids: CASGGNQPQHF. The CDR3 DNA follows: TGTGCCTCAGGGGGCAATCAGCCCCAGCATTTT. V gene TRBV6-6 combines with J gene TRBJ1-5; a possible D gene is TRBD1 (6 bases). The ends were cut back, 11 bases at V and 2 bases at J, with 7 bases in the middle. The germline V gene has CDR1 MNHNY and CDR2 SVGAGI (reference sequence). This CDR3 region has 11 residues.

V is TRBV19 and J is TRBJ2-5; 10 positions agree with TRBD2. CDR1 is LNHDA, CDR2 SQIVND, per germline (reference sequence). The CDR3 is 15 residues long. J was trimmed by 5 bases and V by 6 bases; bases with no gene match: 9. The CDR3 sequence: CASRASGGLYETQYF. DNA for the CDR3: TGTGCCAGTAGGGCTAGCGGGGGCTTGTATGAGACCCAGTACTTC.

This clone has more than one count but fewer than ten. The rearrangement links TRBV2 to TRBJ1-2, with 8 bases matching TRBD1. V was clipped by 6 bases and J by 6 bases; unmatched bases: 9. Germline CDR1 and CDR2: SNHLY and FYNNEI. The CDR3 covers 14 residues. CDR3 protein: CASSPRQGPNGYTF. CDR3 nucleotide sequence: TGTGCCAGCAGCCCCCGACAGGGGCCAAATGGCTACACCTTC. The complete variable domain, with remaining parts taken from reference TRBV2 and TRBJ1-2, reads EPEVTQTPSHQVTQMGQEVILRCVPISNHLYFYWYRQILGQKVEFLVSFYNNEISEKSEIFDDQFSVERPDGSNFTLKIRSTKLEDSAMYFCASSPRQGPNGYTFGSGTRLTVV.

V gene TRBV7-8 combines with J gene TRBJ1-1; 7 nucleotides agree with TRBD1. V gave up 5 bases and J gave up 2 bases; unmatched junction bases: 14. CDR1 and CDR2 (germline): SGHVS, FQNEAQ. The CDR3 is 17 amino acids. Written as DNA, the CDR3 is TGTGCCAGCAGCCCCTCCGCCCACAGGGGACGAAACACTGAAGCTTTCTTT. Translating it yields CASSPSAHRGRNTEAFF.

In its sample, this clone was seen once. This sequence joins TRBV6-2 or TRBV6-3 and TRBJ2-7, with D perhaps matching TRBD1 (6 bases). Trimming took 2 bases from V and 2 from J, leaving 16 bases between them. The CDR3 totals 16 residues. The germline CDR1 and CDR2 sequences are MNHEY and SVGEGT. CDR3 protein: CASSYNEVGQTYEQYF. The CDR3 nucleotides read TGTGCCAGCAGTTACAATGAGGTCGGACAGACCTACGAGCAGTACTTC.

This clone came up once. The chain couples TRBV14 to TRBJ1-1; unclear D gene. This CDR3 spans 13 amino acids. Trimming took 7 bases from V and 3 from J, leaving 12 bases between them. Germline assignment: CDR1 SGHDN and CDR2 FVKESK. CDR3 DNA: TGTGCCAGCACCCGAGGGTGGCACACTGAAGCTTTCTTT. Translation gives CASTRGWHTEAFF.

The table lists this clone with many counts. The chain couples TRBV6-2 or TRBV6-3 to TRBJ2-1; D might be TRBD1 (5 bases). CDR1 is MNHEY and CDR2 is SVGEGT in the germline V gene. The CDR3 has 13 amino acids. Trimming removed 4 bases at V and 4 bases at J, with 8 bases between. CDR3 sequence (DNA): TGTGCCAGCAGTTCAGCAGGGTACAATGAGCAGTTCTTC. Translated, it gives CASSSAGYNEQFF.

This chain uses TRBV29-1 with TRBJ1-1; 8 nucleotides agree with TRBD1. Per the germline V gene, CDR1 is SQVTM and CDR2 is ANQGSEA. V lost 6 bases, J lost 1 base, and 7 bases stayed unmatched. The CDR3 is 14 amino acids. CDR3: CSVGYRGRNTEAFF. The CDR3 DNA is TGCAGCGTGGGGTACAGGGGGAGGAACACTGAAGCTTTCTTT.

CDR3 region: CSVEGLRDTEAFF. In nucleotides, the CDR3 is TGCAGCGTTGAAGGGTTACGGGACACTGAAGCTTTCTTT. The chain joins TRBV29-1 to TRBJ1-1, with D unclear. The CDR3 runs 13 residues. Trimming left V 1 base short and J 3 bases short, with 9 bases between. Germline lookup yields CDR1 SQVTM and CDR2 ANQGSEA.

V is TRBV7-9 and J is TRBJ2-3; 9 positions match TRBD2. The CDR3 runs 14 residues. With V trimmed by 5 bases and J by 8 bases, 8 bases remained unmatched. The germline V gene has CDR1 SEHNR and CDR2 FQNEAQ (reference sequence). The CDR3 spells CASSEGLAQGTQYF. The CDR3 region has the DNA TGTGCCAGCAGCGAGGGACTAGCTCAGGGTACGCAGTATTTT.

This clone was counted once. The CDR3 spells CASSPRSNTEAFF. DNA for the CDR3: TGTGCCAGCAGCCCCCGGTCGAACACTGAAGCTTTCTTT. V usage is TRBV6-5 and J usage is TRBJ1-1; D gene ambiguous. The CDR3 has 13 residues. The germline V gene has CDR1 MNHEY and CDR2 SVGAGI. V lost 6 bases, J lost 1 base, and 9 bases lay in between.

V is TRBV6-5 and J is TRBJ2-7; 10 nucleotides match TRBD1. The CDR3 is made up of 14 amino acids. Germline values: CDR1 MNHEY, CDR2 SVGAGI. V lost 6 bases, J lost 3 bases, and 5 bases stayed unmatched. CDR3 DNA: TGTGCCAGCAGGCGCGGGACAGGGGTCTACGAGCAGTACTTC. The encoded protein is CASRRGTGVYEQYF.

CDR3 sequence reads: CASSLFAPTSGGRQLQETQYF. The CDR3 DNA reads as TGTGCCAGCAGTTTATTTGCCCCCACTAGCGGGGGCCGACAGCTACAAGAGACCCAGTACTTC. The chain joins TRBV27 to TRBJ2-5, with 11 bases that match TRBD2. With V trimmed by 1 base and J by 2 bases, 18 bases remained unmatched. Germline CDR1 MNHEY, CDR2 SMNVEV (reference sequence). CDR3 length: 21 amino acids.

The rearrangement uses TRBV5-5 and TRBJ2-7; 11 nucleotides match TRBD1. The CDR3 consists of 14 residues. The germline V gene encodes CDR1 SGHKS and CDR2 YYEKEE (reference sequence). Trimming cost V 4 bases and J 2 bases; bases outside gene matches: 2. In nucleotides, the CDR3 is TGTGCCAGCAGCGGGACAGGGGGGCCCTACGAGCAGTACTTC. It codes for CASSGTGGPYEQYF.

This chain uses TRBV6-2 or TRBV6-3 with TRBJ2-3; 8 nucleotides line up with TRBD2. The CDR3 runs 14 residues. Germline trimming cut 5 bases from V and 8 bases from J; bases unmatched to any gene: 9. In germline, CDR1 is MNHEY, CDR2 SVGEGT. This CDR3 is CASSRRGGKVTQYF. Here the CDR3 DNA reads TGTGCCAGCAGTAGACGGGGGGGAAAGGTTACGCAGTATTTT.

The chain links TRBV5-4 to TRBJ2-7, with 9 bases that match TRBD1. This CDR3 region has 14 residues. CDR1 is SGHNT, CDR2 YYREEE, per germline (reference sequence). With V trimmed by 5 bases and J by 6 bases, 9 bases remained unmatched. The CDR3: CASRPDRGSVEQYF. CDR3 sequence (DNA): TGTGCCAGCAGGCCAGACAGGGGGTCTGTCGAGCAGTACTTC.

This rearrangement joins TRBV7-2 to TRBJ1-2; 10 bases align to TRBD1. Losses at the gene ends were 3 bases for V and 6 bases for J; bases not matched to a gene: 4. CDR1 is SGHTA, CDR2 FQGNSA, per germline. The CDR3 has 14 residues. DNA for the CDR3: TGTGCCAGCAGCTTGACAGGGGGCAATAATGGCTACACCTTC. It translates to CASSLTGGNNGYTF.

This chain uses TRBV18 with TRBJ2-2, with a tentative D call TRBD1 (5 bases). CDR3 size: 16 residues. V lost 1 base and J 2 bases, leaving 11 bases between the germline ends. CDR1 KGHSH and CDR2 LQKENI come from the germline V gene. The CDR3 nucleotides read TGTGCCAGCTCACCACAGGGGCTGGCTAACACCGGGGAGCTGTTTTTT. It specifies CASSPQGLANTGELFF.

This clone was counted between two and nine times. The rearrangement uses TRBV27 and TRBJ2-1; possibly TRBD1 for D (5 bases). CDR3 size: 19 residues. Germline CDR1 and CDR2: MNHEY and SMNVEV (reference sequence). V was cut by 3 bases and J by 0 bases, with 21 bases left in between. DNA of the CDR3: TGTGCCAGCAGTTTCTCGCAGGGCGCAAGACGTAGCTCCTACAATGAGCAGTTCTTC. Translating it yields CASSFSQGARRSSYNEQFF.

The chain is built from TRBV19 and TRBJ2-3; 10 nucleotides line up with TRBD2. Germline CDR1 reads LNHDA; CDR2 reads SQIVND (reference sequence). The CDR3 loop spans 15 amino acids. V shed 4 bases, J shed 4 bases, and the junction held 5 bases outside the gene matches. The CDR3: CASSKERGGADTQYF. For the CDR3, the DNA is TGTGCCAGTAGTAAGGAGCGGGGGGGCGCAGATACGCAGTATTTT.

V gene TRBV5-8 combines with J gene TRBJ1-2, with D hard to call. Trimming removed 2 bases at V and 1 base at J, with 15 bases between. CDR3 length equals 16 residues. Per the germline V gene, CDR1 is SGHTS and CDR2 is YDEGEE. The CDR3 here is CASSFISQARNYGYTF. The CDR3 region has the DNA TGTGCCAGCAGCTTCATTTCCCAGGCCCGTAACTATGGCTACACCTTC.

This rearrangement joins TRBV4-3 to TRBJ1-2, with 9 bases identical to TRBD1. With 4 bases clipped from V and 1 base from J, the junction kept 4 bases outside the gene matches. The CDR3 has 15 residues. Germline V CDR1 and CDR2: LGHNA, YSLEER. The CDR3 spells CASSPWGQGNYGYTF. CDR3 bases: TGCGCCAGCAGCCCCTGGGGACAGGGTAACTATGGCTACACCTTC.